This is a list of T cell receptor beta chains from one sample in a study of T cell responses to AZD1222 COVID-19 vaccine. The data were produced by immunoSEQ multiplex PCR, yet TCRdb's version contains in-frame clones alone and is incomplete. This sample has 90,000 to 150,000 clones, with roughly 89% found just once. The sample was peripheral blood, taken on day 0 of AZD1222 vaccination. The receptors here all came from an adult in good health. CDR3s include the opening cysteine and the closing phenylalanine or tryptophan. The D gene is left open where the match is weak. The listing skips clone size in some rows; elsewhere it reads once, few, many or a size class.

TRBV2,TRBJ2-7,TRBD2,.,TGTGCCAGCAGAGGGGACTACTACGAGCAGTACTTC,CASRGDYYEQYF
TRBV6-5,TRBJ2-2,.,.,TGTGCCAGCAGTACGGGGGTTAACACCGGGGAGCTGTTTTTT,CASSTGVNTGELFF
TRBV25-1,TRBJ1-2,.,.,TGTGCCAGCAGTGCCCCTTCGGGGGGCGGCTACACCTTC,CASSAPSGGGYTF
TRBV6-5,TRBJ2-1,.,.,TGTGCCAGCGGGGCCTCCTACAATGAGCAGTTCTTC,CASGASYNEQFF
TRBV28,TRBJ2-1,TRBD1,once,TGTGCCAGCAGTACCTGGACAGGACAGTCTACAAATGAGCAGTTCTTC,CASSTWTGQSTNEQFF
TRBV27,TRBJ2-1,.,.,TGTGCCAGCAGTCCAAGGGGGACTATATACAATGAGCAGTTCTTC,CASSPRGTIYNEQFF
TRBV18,TRBJ1-4,TRBD1,.,TGTGCCAGCTCGTCTCCGGGACAGGGGGCTACTAATGAAAAACTGTTTTTT,CASSSPGQGATNEKLFF
TRBV2,TRBJ1-1,.,.,TGTGCCAGCAGTGAAAGGTGGGCGAACACTGAAGCTTTCTTT,CASSERWANTEAFF
TRBV30,TRBJ1-6,.,.,TGTGCCTGGAGTCATAGCTCCTATAATTCACCCCTCCACTTT,CAWSHSSYNSPLHF
TRBV5-1,TRBJ2-1,.,.,TGCGCCAGCACCTTAGCGCCCCAGGGAGTAAATGAGCAGTTCTTC,CASTLAPQGVNEQFF
TRBV6-5,TRBJ1-6,.,.,TGTGCCAGCAGTTACGTGGGACCGCTAAGGAATTCACCCCTCCACTTT,CASSYVGPLRNSPLHF
TRBV5-4,TRBJ2-2,TRBD1,once,TGTGCCAGCAGCTTGCAGGGACAGCTCGGGGAGCTGTTTTTT,CASSLQGQLGELFF
TRBV6-2/TRBV6-3,TRBJ1-3,.,few,TGTGCCAGCAGTTACCGGCCGGAGCTGTGGTCTGGAAACACCATATATTTT,CASSYRPELWSGNTIYF
TRBV28,TRBJ2-3,.,.,TGTGCCAGCAGTACGCGACTAGGCTTCACAGATACGCAGTATTTT,CASSTRLGFTDTQYF
TRBV11-2,TRBJ2-7,TRBD1,once,TGTGCCAGCAGCTGGACAGGGGAGGGGGTCTCCTACGAGCAGTACTTC,CASSWTGEGVSYEQYF
TRBV30,TRBJ1-1,.,.,TGTGCCTGGAGTGTACTGGGTCTAGGGACTGAAGCTTTCTTT,CAWSVLGLGTEAFF
TRBV6-1,TRBJ1-5,.,.,TGTGCCAGCAGTGAACCCAAGCATAGCAATCAGCCCCAGCATTTT,CASSEPKHSNQPQHF
TRBV2,TRBJ2-2,.,.,TGTGCCAGCAGTGGGTCCCGGACACAGGGGAACACCGGGGAGCTGTTTTTT,CASSGSRTQGNTGELFF
TRBV27,TRBJ2-7,.,.,TGTGCCAGCGCTCACCGGGCCTATGAATCCTACGAGCAGTACTTC,CASAHRAYESYEQYF
TRBV9,TRBJ2-5,TRBD2,.,TGTGCCAGCAGCGTAGGGTGGACTAGCGGCTCCCAAGAGACCCAGTACTTC,CASSVGWTSGSQETQYF
TRBV2,TRBJ2-5,.,.,TGTGCCAGCAGGGGGGAATTGTGGCGAGAGACCCAGTACTTC,CASRGELWRETQYF
TRBV30,TRBJ1-5,.,.,TGTGCCTGGAGTCTGGCAGCTGGCAATCAGCCCCAGCATTTT,CAWSLAAGNQPQHF
TRBV6-2/TRBV6-3,TRBJ2-5,TRBD2,.,TGTGCCAGCAGTTACTCCAGACTAGCCGAAGACCTCCAAGAGACCCAGTACTTC,CASSYSRLAEDLQETQYF
TRBV18,TRBJ2-1,TRBD2,.,TGTGCCAGCTCACCACTACCGGGACTAGCGGGAGGGCATGAGCAGTTCTTC,CASSPLPGLAGGHEQFF
TRBV19,TRBJ2-1,.,.,TGTGCCAGTAGTATAGGGGCCGGGCGAGGCAATGAGCAGTTCTTC,CASSIGAGRGNEQFF
TRBV6-4,TRBJ1-5,.,few,TGTGCCAGCAGTGACAGGCAGGAGTCAAATCAGCCCCAGCATTTT,CASSDRQESNQPQHF
TRBV30,TRBJ1-4,TRBD1,.,TGTGCCTGGAAATCGGGGCGAGGGGGCGATACTAATGAAAAACTGTTTTTT,CAWKSGRGGDTNEKLFF
TRBV10-3,TRBJ1-1,.,.,TGTGCCATCAGTGAGGAATCCGACAGTGAAGCTTTCTTT,CAISEESDSEAFF
TRBV21-1,TRBJ2-7,.,.,TGTGCCAGCAGCAAACAGCGGGGGGCGCACTACGAGCAGTACTTC,CASSKQRGAHYEQYF
TRBV30,TRBJ1-2,.,.,TGTGCCTGGAGTCGGACATTTTATGGCTACACCTTC,CAWSRTFYGYTF
TRBV12-3/TRBV12-4,TRBJ2-7,.,.,TGTGCCAGCAATTCGGGGTACGAGCAGTACTTC,CASNSGYEQYF
TRBV7-9,TRBJ2-5,.,.,TGTGCCAGCAGCTTTCAAGAGACCCAGTACTTC,CASSFQETQYF
TRBV11-2,TRBJ2-6,.,.,TGTGCCAGCAGCTACTTAGCAATTTCTGGGGCCAACGTCCTGACTTTC,CASSYLAISGANVLTF
TRBV5-1,TRBJ1-6,.,.,TGCGCCAGCACCCAAACAGGCGACTGGGGATCACCCCTCCACTTT,CASTQTGDWGSPLHF
TRBV6-1,TRBJ2-7,.,.,TGTGCCAGCAGCGATAGCGGATGGGGCTCCTACGAGCAGTACTTC,CASSDSGWGSYEQYF
TRBV3-1/TRBV3-2,TRBJ2-5,.,.,TGTGCCAGCAGCCAACAACACCAGGTCTGGGGGGAGACCCAGTACTTC,CASSQQHQVWGETQYF
TRBV5-4,TRBJ2-7,TRBD2,.,TGTGCCAGCAGCGGACGAGACACTAGCGGCTCCTACGAGCAGTACTTC,CASSGRDTSGSYEQYF
TRBV7-8,TRBJ1-6,.,.,TGTGCCAGCAGCTTAAGGCAGAATAATTCACCCCTCCACTTT,CASSLRQNNSPLHF
TRBV27,TRBJ1-2,TRBD1,few,TGTGCCAGCAGTTTATCTGGGACAGGAATTCGCTACACCTTC,CASSLSGTGIRYTF
TRBV14,TRBJ2-3,TRBD2,.,TGTGCCAGCAGCCAAGTACGAGCGGGAGGGCCTGATACGCAGTATTTT,CASSQVRAGGPDTQYF
TRBV7-9,TRBJ2-7,.,.,TGTGCCAGCAGCCCAACAGGGAGCTCCTACGAGCAGTACTTC,CASSPTGSSYEQYF